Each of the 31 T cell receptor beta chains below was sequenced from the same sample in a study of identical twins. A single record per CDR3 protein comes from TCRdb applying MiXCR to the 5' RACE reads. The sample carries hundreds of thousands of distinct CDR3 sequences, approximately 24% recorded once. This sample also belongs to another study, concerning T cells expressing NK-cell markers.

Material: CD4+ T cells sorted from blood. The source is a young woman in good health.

In DNA form, the CDR3 reads TGTGCCAGCAGCCAGGGGCCCGCAGGGTCCTACAATGAGCAGTTCTTC. It yields the protein CASSQGPAGSYNEQFF. J is TRBJ2-1 and V is TRBV4-2; possible D gene TRBD1, 5 bases. The CDR3 length is 16 residues. CDR1 is LGHNA, CDR2 YNFKEQ, per germline. Trimming stripped 3 bases from V and 1 base from J, with 13 bases between.

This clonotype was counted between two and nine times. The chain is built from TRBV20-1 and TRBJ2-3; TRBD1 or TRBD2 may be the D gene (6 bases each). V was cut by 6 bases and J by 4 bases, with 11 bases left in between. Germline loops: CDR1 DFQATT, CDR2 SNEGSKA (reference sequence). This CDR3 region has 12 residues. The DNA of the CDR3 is TGCAGTGCCGCTCGGGGGCCAGATACGCAGTATTTT. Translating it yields CSAARGPDTQYF.

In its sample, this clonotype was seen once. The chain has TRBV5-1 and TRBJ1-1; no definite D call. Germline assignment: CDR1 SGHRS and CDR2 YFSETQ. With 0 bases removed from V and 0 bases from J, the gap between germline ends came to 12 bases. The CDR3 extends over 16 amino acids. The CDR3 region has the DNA TGCGCCAGCAGCTTGGTATTGTGGAGCATGAACACTGAAGCTTTCTTT. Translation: CASSLVLWSMNTEAFF.

The CDR3 protein is CASSQGLAGAGYTGELFF. The DNA for the CDR3 is TGTGCCAGCAGCCAAGGGCTAGCGGGAGCTGGGTACACCGGGGAGCTGTTTTTT. This rearrangement joins TRBV3-1 to TRBJ2-2, with 10 bases fitting TRBD2. Germline lookup yields CDR1 LGHDT and CDR2 YNNKEL (reference sequence). The CDR3 runs to 18 residues. V lost 1 base, J lost 3 bases, and 8 bases stayed unmatched.

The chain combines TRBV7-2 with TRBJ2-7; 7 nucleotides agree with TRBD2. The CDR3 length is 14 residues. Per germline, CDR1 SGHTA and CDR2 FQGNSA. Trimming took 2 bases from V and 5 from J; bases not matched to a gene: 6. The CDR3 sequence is CASSLWRESDEQYF. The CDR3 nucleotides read TGTGCCAGCAGCTTATGGCGGGAGTCGGACGAGCAGTACTTC. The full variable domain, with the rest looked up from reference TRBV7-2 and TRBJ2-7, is GAGVSQSPSNKVTEKGKDVELRCDPISGHTALYWYRQSLGQGLEFLIYFQGNSAPDKSGLPSDRFSAERTGGSVSTLTIQRTQQEDSAVYLCASSLWRESDEQYFGPGTRLTVT.

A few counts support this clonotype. CDR3 DNA: TGTGCCAGCTCACGACTAGTCAGCCAAGAGACCCAGTACTTC. The encoded protein is CASSRLVSQETQYF. The chain carries TRBV18 and TRBJ2-5; D may be TRBD2 (6 bases). Trimming removed 4 bases from V and 1 base from J, with 10 bases in between. Germline V lookup: CDR1 KGHSH, CDR2 LQKENI. The CDR3 length is 14 residues.

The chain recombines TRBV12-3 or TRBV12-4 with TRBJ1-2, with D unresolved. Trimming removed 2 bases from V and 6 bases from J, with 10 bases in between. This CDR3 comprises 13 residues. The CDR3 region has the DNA TGTGCCAGCAGTTTACTAGACGGGAATGGCTACACCTTC. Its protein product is CASSLLDGNGYTF.

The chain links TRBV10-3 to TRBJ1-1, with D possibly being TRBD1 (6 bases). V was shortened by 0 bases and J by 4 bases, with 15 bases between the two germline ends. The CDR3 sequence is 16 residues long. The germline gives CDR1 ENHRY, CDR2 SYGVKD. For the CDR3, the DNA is TGTGCCATCAGTGAGTCCGGGGGGCACGGCGGCACTGAAGCTTTCTTT. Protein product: CAISESGGHGGTEAFF.

DNA for the CDR3: TGTGCCAGCAGGCTACAGCGGGGGGGTTCCTACAATGAGCAGTTCTTC. It is translated as CASRLQRGGSYNEQFF. The rearrangement joins TRBV6-1 to TRBJ2-1, with TRBD2 matching 10 bases. The V gene's germline CDR1 is MNHNS and CDR2 SASEGT. V lost 6 bases and J lost 1; bases outside the gene matches: 6. The CDR3 covers 16 residues.

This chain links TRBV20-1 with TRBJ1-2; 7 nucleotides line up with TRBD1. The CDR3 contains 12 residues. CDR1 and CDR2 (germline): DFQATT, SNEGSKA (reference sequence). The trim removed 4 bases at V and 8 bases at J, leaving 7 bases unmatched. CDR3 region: CSAKTAGGGYTF. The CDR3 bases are TGCAGTGCTAAAACTGCAGGGGGAGGCTACACCTTC.

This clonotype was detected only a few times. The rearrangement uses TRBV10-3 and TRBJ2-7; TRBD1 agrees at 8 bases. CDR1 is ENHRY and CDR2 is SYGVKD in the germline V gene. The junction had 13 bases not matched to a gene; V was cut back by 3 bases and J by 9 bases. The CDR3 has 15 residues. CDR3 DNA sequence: TGTGCCATCAGTGACCCGGGACAGGACCCTCGGGGGCAGTACTTC. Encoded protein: CAISDPGQDPRGQYF.

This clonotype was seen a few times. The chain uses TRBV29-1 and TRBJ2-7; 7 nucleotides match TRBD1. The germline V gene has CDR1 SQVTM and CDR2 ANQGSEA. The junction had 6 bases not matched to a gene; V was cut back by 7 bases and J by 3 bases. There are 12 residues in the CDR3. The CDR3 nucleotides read TGCAGCGGGACAGGCTCCCACTACGAGCAGTACTTC. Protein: CSGTGSHYEQYF.

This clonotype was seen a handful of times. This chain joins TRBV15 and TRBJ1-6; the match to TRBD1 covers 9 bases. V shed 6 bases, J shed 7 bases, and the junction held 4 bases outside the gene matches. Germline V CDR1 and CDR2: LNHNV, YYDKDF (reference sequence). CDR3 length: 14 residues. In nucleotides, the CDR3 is TGTGCCACCAGGCCCGGGACAGGGAATTCACCCCTCCACTTT. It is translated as CATRPGTGNSPLHF.

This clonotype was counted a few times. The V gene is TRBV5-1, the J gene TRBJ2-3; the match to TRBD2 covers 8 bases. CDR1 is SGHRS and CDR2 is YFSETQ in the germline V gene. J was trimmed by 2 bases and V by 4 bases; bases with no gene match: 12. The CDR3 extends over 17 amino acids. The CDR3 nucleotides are TGCGCCAGCAGCAAACTTGGGCGGGGGGCATCCACAGATACGCAGTATTTT. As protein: CASSKLGRGASTDTQYF.

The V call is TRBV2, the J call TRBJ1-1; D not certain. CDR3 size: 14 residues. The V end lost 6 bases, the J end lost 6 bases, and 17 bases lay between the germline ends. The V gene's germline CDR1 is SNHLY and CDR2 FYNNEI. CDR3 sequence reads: CASRETEGNAEAFF. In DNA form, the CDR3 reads TGTGCCAGCAGAGAGACCGAAGGCAACGCTGAAGCTTTCTTT.

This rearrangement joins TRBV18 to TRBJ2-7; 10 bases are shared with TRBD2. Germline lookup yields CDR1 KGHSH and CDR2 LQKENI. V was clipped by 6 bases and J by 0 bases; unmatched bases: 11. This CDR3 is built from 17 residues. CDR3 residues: CASSPGERGGLSYEQYF. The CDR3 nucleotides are TGTGCCAGCTCCCCCGGGGAGCGGGGGGGCCTCTCCTACGAGCAGTACTTC.

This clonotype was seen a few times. DNA for the CDR3: TGCAGTGCTAGAGAATTCTCTGGAAACACCATATATTTT. This codes for CSAREFSGNTIYF. V usage is TRBV20-1 and J usage is TRBJ1-3; D is ambiguous. The length of the CDR3 is 13 residues. Trimming took 0 bases from V and 0 from J, leaving 3 bases between them. From germline, CDR1 is DFQATT and CDR2 SNEGSKA (reference sequence).

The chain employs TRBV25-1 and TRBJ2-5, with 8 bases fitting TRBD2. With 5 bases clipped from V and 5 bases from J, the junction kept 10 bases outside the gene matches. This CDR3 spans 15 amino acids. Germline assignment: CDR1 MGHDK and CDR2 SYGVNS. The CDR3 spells CASSHWRGDLETQYF. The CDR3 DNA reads TGTGCCAGCAGTCATTGGCGGGGGGACTTGGAGACCCAGTACTTC.

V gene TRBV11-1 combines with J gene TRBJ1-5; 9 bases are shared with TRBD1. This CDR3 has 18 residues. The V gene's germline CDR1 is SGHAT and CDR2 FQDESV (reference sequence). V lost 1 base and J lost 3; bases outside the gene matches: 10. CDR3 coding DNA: TGTGCCAGCAGCTTAGTTCGCCGGGGACAGGGAACCAATCAGCCCCAGCATTTT. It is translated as CASSLVRRGQGTNQPQHF.

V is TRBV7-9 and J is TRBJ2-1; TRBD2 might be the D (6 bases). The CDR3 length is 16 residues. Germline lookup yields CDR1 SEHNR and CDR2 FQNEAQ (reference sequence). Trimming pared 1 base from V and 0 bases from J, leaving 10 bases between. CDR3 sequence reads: CASSLGSGSSYNEQFF. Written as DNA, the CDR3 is TGTGCCAGCAGCTTAGGGTCCGGGAGCTCCTACAATGAGCAGTTCTTC.

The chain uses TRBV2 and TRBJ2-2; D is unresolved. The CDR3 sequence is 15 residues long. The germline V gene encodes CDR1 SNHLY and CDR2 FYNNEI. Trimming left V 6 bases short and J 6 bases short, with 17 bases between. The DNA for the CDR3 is TGTGCCAGCAGCCCCGTTAGCACGACCGCCGGGGAGCTGTTTTTT. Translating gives CASSPVSTTAGELFF.

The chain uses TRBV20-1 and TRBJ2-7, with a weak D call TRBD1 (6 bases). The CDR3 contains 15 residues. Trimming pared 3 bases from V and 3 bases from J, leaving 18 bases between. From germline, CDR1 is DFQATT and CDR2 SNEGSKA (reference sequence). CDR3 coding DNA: TGCAGTGCTAGTCCCGCCGAGACAGGCCTCTACGAGCAGTACTTC. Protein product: CSASPAETGLYEQYF.

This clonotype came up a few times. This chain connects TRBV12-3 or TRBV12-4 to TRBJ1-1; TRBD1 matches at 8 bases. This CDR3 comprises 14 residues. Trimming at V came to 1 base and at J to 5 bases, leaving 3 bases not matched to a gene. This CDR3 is CASSLDRDRTEAFF. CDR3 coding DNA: TGTGCCAGCAGTTTAGATCGGGACAGGACTGAAGCTTTCTTT.

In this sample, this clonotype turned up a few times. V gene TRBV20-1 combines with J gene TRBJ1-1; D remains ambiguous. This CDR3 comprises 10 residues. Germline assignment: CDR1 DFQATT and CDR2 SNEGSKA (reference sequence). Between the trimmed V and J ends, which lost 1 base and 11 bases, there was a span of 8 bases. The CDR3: CSARVQRAFF. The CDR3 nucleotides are TGCAGTGCTAGAGTGCAGAGGGCTTTCTTT.

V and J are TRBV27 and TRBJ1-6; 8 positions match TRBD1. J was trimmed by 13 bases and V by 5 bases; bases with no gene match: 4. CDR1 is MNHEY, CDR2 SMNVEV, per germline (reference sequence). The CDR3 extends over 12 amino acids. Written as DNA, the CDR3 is TGTGCCAGCAGTCTCCAGGGGGCCCCCCTCCACTTT. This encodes CASSLQGAPLHF.

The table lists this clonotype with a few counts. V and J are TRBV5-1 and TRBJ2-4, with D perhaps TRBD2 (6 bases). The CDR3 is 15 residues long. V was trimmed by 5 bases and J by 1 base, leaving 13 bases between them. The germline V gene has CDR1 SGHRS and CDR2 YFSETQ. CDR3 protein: CASRRASEAKNIQYF. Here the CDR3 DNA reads TGCGCCAGCAGAAGGGCTAGCGAGGCCAAAAACATTCAGTACTTC.

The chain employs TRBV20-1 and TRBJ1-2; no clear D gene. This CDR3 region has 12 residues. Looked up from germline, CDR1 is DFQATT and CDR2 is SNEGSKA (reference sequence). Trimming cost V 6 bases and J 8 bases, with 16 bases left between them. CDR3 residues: CSAQSGQPGYTF. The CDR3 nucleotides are TGCAGTGCCCAGAGCGGGCAGCCAGGCTACACCTTC.

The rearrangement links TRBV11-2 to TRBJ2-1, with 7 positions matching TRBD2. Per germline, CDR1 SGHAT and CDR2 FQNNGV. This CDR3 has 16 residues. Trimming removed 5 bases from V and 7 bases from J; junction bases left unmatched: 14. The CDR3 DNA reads TGTGCCAGCAGCCCTTATCCGGGGGGTGGTGGGAATGAGCAGTTCTTC. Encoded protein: CASSPYPGGGGNEQFF.

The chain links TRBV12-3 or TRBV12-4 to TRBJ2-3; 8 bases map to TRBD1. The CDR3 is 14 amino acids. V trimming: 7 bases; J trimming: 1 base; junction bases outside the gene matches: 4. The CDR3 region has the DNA TGTGCCAGCATGCAGGGGGCAGGCACAGATACGCAGTATTTT. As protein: CASMQGAGTDTQYF.

The CDR3 nucleotides read TGCGCCAGCAGTGAGTCATCAGCGGGGTACACCGGGGAGCTGTTTTTT. It yields the protein CASSESSAGYTGELFF. The V gene is TRBV10-1, the J gene TRBJ2-2; the match to TRBD2 covers 7 bases. Per germline, CDR1 WNHNN and CDR2 SYGVQD (reference sequence). The CDR3 consists of 16 residues. Trimming cost V 0 bases and J 3 bases; bases outside gene matches: 4.

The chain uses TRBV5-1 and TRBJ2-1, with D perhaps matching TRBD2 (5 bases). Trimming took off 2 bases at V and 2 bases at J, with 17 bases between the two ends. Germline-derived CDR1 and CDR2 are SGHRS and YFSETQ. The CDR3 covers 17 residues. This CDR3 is CASSFLSSTRTYNEQFF. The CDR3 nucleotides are TGCGCCAGCAGCTTTTTATCTAGCACCCGCACCTACAATGAGCAGTTCTTC. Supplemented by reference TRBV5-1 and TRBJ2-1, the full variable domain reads KAGVTQTPRYLIKTRGQQVTLSCSPISGHRSVSWYQQTPGQGLQFLFEYFSETQRNKGNFPGRFSGRQFSNSRSEMNVSTLELGDSALYLCASSFLSSTRTYNEQFFGPGTRLTVL.